A selection of T cell receptor beta chains follows, all from one sample in a study of T-cell reconstitution after alpha-beta-depleted transplantation in children. TCRdb re-called the PCR reads with MiXCR, one entry per CDR3 protein. The top ten clones hold under 30% of a sample with about 980,000 distinct CDR3 sequences, about 29% of them seen once. This sample comprised PBMCs, mostly from graft donor cells, obtained 360 days after TCRalphabeta/CD19-depleted stem cell transplant. These receptors were obtained from a boy in the first two years of life who had a stem cell transplant for SCID, so the T cells may come from the graft donor. Both conserved end residues are part of each CDR3. The order of the fields is J gene, V gene, CDR3 protein.

J: TRBJ2-2
V: TRBV7-8
CDR3: CASSLAVPWRESNTGELFF

J: TRBJ2-4
V: TRBV5-5
CDR3: CASSLVVARPKNIQYF

J: TRBJ1-6
V: TRBV15
CDR3: CATSRDPSSYNSPLHF

J: TRBJ1-1
V: TRBV11-2
CDR3: CASSFRRGGDTEAFF

J: TRBJ2-2
V: TRBV28
CDR3: CASSPGTADTGELFF

J: TRBJ1-1
V: TRBV5-1
CDR3: CASGSQGNTEAFF

J: TRBJ2-5
V: TRBV3-1
CDR3: CASSHRRTREGETQYF

J: TRBJ2-7
V: TRBV28
CDR3: CASSSYGRGMVTYEQYF

J: TRBJ2-3
V: TRBV15
CDR3: CATSRDLRGHTDTQYF

J: TRBJ2-5
V: TRBV2
CDR3: CASSAGGDTTQYF